These 6 T cell receptor beta chains were all obtained from the same sample, sequenced in a study of blood T cell repertoires in COVID-19. Clones were sequenced by immunoSEQ multiplex PCR, and TCRdb holds only the in-frame ones, with some missing. The sample lists 80,000 to 95,000 clones, roughly 88% seen once, with 9.5% to 15% in the top ten. The sequencing sample was made of peripheral blood. Receptors originate from a human donor in a cohort sampled during active COVID-19.

This rearrangement joins TRBV21-1 to TRBJ2-2; the table assigns TRBD2, which was not confirmed against the DNA. TRBV21-1 is classified as a pseudogene. CDR3 length equals 18 residues. The CDR3 here is CASSKDQRESGGTGELFF. For the CDR3, the DNA is TGTGCCAGCAGCAAAGACCAGCGGGAGAGTGGGGGCACCGGGGAGCTGTTTTTT.

This clone was observed a handful of times. The chain joins TRBV4-2 to TRBJ2-3; TRBD2 might be the D (7 bases). This CDR3 contains 16 residues. The germline CDR1 and CDR2 sequences are LGHNA and YNFKEQ. V was pared by 0 bases and J by 3 bases, with 13 bases between. The CDR3 bases are TGTGCCAGCAGCCAAGAGGGAGGGGGATTGACAGATACGCAGTATTTT. Translation: CASSQEGGGLTDTQYF.

This sequence joins TRBV3-1 (or the pseudogene TRBV3-2) and TRBJ2-5; 9 nucleotides agree with TRBD2. After removal of 3 bases from V and 2 bases from J, the junction contained 4 bases not matched to a gene. Germline V CDR1 and CDR2: LGHDT, YNNKEL (reference sequence). The CDR3 contains 15 residues. CDR3 amino acids: CASSQGRGGQETQYF. CDR3 coding DNA: TGTGCCAGCAGCCAGGGGCGGGGGGGACAAGAGACCCAGTACTTC.

The chain carries TRBV7-2 and TRBJ2-1; D perhaps matches TRBD1 (6 bases). V was cut by 5 bases and J by 9 bases, with 17 bases left in between. There are 14 residues in the CDR3. CDR1 is SGHTA, CDR2 FQGNSA, per germline. The CDR3 loop reads CASSPTPGTLEQFF. Written as DNA, the CDR3 is TGTGCCAGCAGCCCAACTCCCGGGACACTTGAGCAGTTCTTC.

The chain uses TRBV6-5 and TRBJ1-4; TRBD1 might be the D (5 bases). The germline V gene has CDR1 MNHEY and CDR2 SVGAGI. The CDR3 consists of 14 residues. V lost 6 bases to trimming and J lost 5 bases, with 13 bases between them. The DNA of the CDR3 is TGTGCCAGCAGGCCGACAGCAGAGAATGAAAAACTGTTTTTT. Translated, it gives CASRPTAENEKLFF.

Only a few counts were recorded for this clone. J is TRBJ2-7 and V is TRBV5-1; 9 bases line up with TRBD1. There are 14 residues in the CDR3. J gave up 1 base and V 4 bases, and 3 bases lay outside the gene matches. The V gene's germline CDR1 is SGHRS and CDR2 YFSETQ. CDR3 loop: CASSTGTGSYEQYF. CDR3 coding DNA: TGCGCCAGCAGCACTGGGACAGGGTCCTACGAGCAGTACTTC.